The rows below give T cell receptor beta chains drawn from one sample of a study of shared clonotypes between healthy human individuals. Data came from immunoSEQ multiplex PCR; TCRdb stores just in-frame clones and leaves some out. The data contain some 1,100,000 clones, about four fifths of them seen just once; the ten biggest clones take up approximately 0.52%. The sample taken for sequencing was memory CD4+ T cells from PBMCs. These receptors originate from a young man in good health. Some clones in this sample may be carry-over from other donors' samples. The CDR3 runs from the conserved cysteine through the conserved F or W. A D gene is named only where the DNA matches it firmly. Expanded clones are given a class, and other clones once, few, many or no size at all.

CDR3 DNA	CDR3 protein	D gene	J gene	clone size	V gene
TGTGCCAGTAGTATATCGCCCCAAGGAGGCCTGAGGAATGAGCAGTTCTTC	CASSISPQGGLRNEQFF	.	TRBJ2-1	.	TRBV19
TGTGCCAGCAGCTCTGGACAGGGGGCGCGGGATGGCTACACCTTC	CASSSGQGARDGYTF	TRBD1	TRBJ1-2	few	TRBV7-9
TGTGCCAGCAGCTTTTATACAGGGGAAGCTTTCTTT	CASSFYTGEAFF	.	TRBJ1-1	.	TRBV7-9
TGCGCCACCTCCCCGGGGGGCCGGGAGACCCAGTACTTC	CATSPGGRETQYF	.	TRBJ2-5	.	TRBV10-1
TGTGCCAGCAGATCCAGCGGGGGGACATACTACGAGCAGTACTTC	CASRSSGGTYYEQYF	TRBD2	TRBJ2-7	.	TRBV6-5
TGTGCCAGCAGCACTTCGTACACTGAAGCTTTCTTT	CASSTSYTEAFF	.	TRBJ1-1	few	TRBV28
TGTGCCAGCAGTCGGACAGGGGGCGCAGGTCAGCCCCAGCATTTT	CASSRTGGAGQPQHF	TRBD1	TRBJ1-5	.	TRBV7-2
TGTGCCAGCAGTGAGGGGTCCCCTCCTAATCAGCCCCAGCATTTT	CASSEGSPPNQPQHF	.	TRBJ1-5	.	TRBV2
TGCGCCAGCGGGCCTAGTGCAACTAATGAAAAACTGTTTTTT	CASGPSATNEKLFF	.	TRBJ1-4	.	TRBV5-1
TGTGCCAGTAGCCGGGACAGGATCAATCAGCCCCAGCATTTT	CASSRDRINQPQHF	TRBD1	TRBJ1-5	few	TRBV19
TGTGCCAGCAGTTTCGGATGGGGCGCGGATGAAAAACTGTTTTTT	CASSFGWGADEKLFF	.	TRBJ1-4	.	TRBV28
TGTGCCAGCATGCAGGATGCCTACAATGAGCAGTTCTTC	CASMQDAYNEQFF	.	TRBJ2-1	.	TRBV7-2
TGTGCCAGCTCTTACAGGGACGAGCAGTACTTC	CASSYRDEQYF	.	TRBJ2-7	.	TRBV18
TGTGCCAGCTCACCTGGCACAGGGTTCGGCACTGAAGCTTTCTTT	CASSPGTGFGTEAFF	.	TRBJ1-1	.	TRBV18
TGTGCCAGCATCTCTTTGGGGGGGGCACAACAAGCTTTCTTT	CASISLGGAQQAFF	.	TRBJ1-1	.	TRBV6-5
TGTGCCAGCAGCCCAAGATCCGGGGAGCTGTTTTTT	CASSPRSGELFF	.	TRBJ2-2	.	TRBV7-3
TGTGCCAGCAGCTTAATACAGGCCCCTGGAGAAGCTTTCTTT	CASSLIQAPGEAFF	.	TRBJ1-1	once	TRBV7-9
TGTGCCAGCAGGGCAGGGGAGAAAGATGAAAAACTGTTTTTT	CASRAGEKDEKLFF	.	TRBJ1-4	few	TRBV6-1
TGTGCCAGCTCACCCCCGGAGAGTAACGAGCAGTACTTC	CASSPPESNEQYF	.	TRBJ2-7	.	TRBV18
TGCAGCGTTGAACCGAACTCTGGAAACACCATATATTTT	CSVEPNSGNTIYF	.	TRBJ1-3	.	TRBV29-1
TGTGCCAGCAGCAGAGTCGGGTTGGCGCTGGGCGGGATAGTGGAGCAGTACTTC	CASSRVGLALGGIVEQYF	.	TRBJ2-7	once	TRBV4-2
TGTGCCAGCAGCTTTTCACTGGAAGAGACCCAGTACTTC	CASSFSLEETQYF	.	TRBJ2-5	.	TRBV7-3
TGTGCCAGCAGTTTAATACAGGGCACTGAAGCTTTCTTT	CASSLIQGTEAFF	.	TRBJ1-1	.	TRBV28
TGTGCCAGCAGCAAACAGGGGGCGGATACGCAGTATTTT	CASSKQGADTQYF	TRBD1	TRBJ2-3	.	TRBV5-6
TGTGCAAGTCGCTTAGTATATGGGGGCGCGGGCAATGAGCAGTTCTTC	CASRLVYGGAGNEQFF	.	TRBJ2-1	few	TRBV12-2
TGTGCCAGCAGCTTATGGCCGCAGGGTGACATTCAGTACTTC	CASSLWPQGDIQYF	.	TRBJ2-4	.	TRBV7-9
TGTGCCAGCAGCTTAAGACACACTTACAATGAGCAGTTCTTC	CASSLRHTYNEQFF	.	TRBJ2-1	.	TRBV7-3
TGTGCCAGCAGCTTGACAGGGCCAGAGACCCAGTACTTC	CASSLTGPETQYF	TRBD1	TRBJ2-5	once	TRBV28
TGCGCCAGCAGCCCCGGACAGGGGGCTTACGAGCAGTACTTC	CASSPGQGAYEQYF	TRBD1	TRBJ2-7	.	TRBV5-1
TGTGCCTGGAGTGTACTATCCCAGGGGGAGACCCAGTACTTC	CAWSVLSQGETQYF	.	TRBJ2-5	.	TRBV30
TGTGCCAGCAGTTACTCGGTCCTTCTGAACACTGAAGCTTTCTTT	CASSYSVLLNTEAFF	.	TRBJ1-1	.	TRBV6-6
TGTGCCAGCAGCTCGGGACAGGGCATATACAATGAGCAGTTCTTC	CASSSGQGIYNEQFF	TRBD1	TRBJ2-1	.	TRBV7-9
TGTGCCAGCAGCAGACGGGAACATAACTATGGCTACACCTTC	CASSRREHNYGYTF	.	TRBJ1-2	.	TRBV2
TGTGCCAGCAGCTTACAAAGGGGCAATGAGCAGTTCTTC	CASSLQRGNEQFF	.	TRBJ2-1	once	TRBV11-2
TGTGCCAGCAGCTCAAAGGGACAGGGGGATCGATATGGCTACACCTTC	CASSSKGQGDRYGYTF	TRBD1	TRBJ1-2	few	TRBV7-9
TGTGCTAGTGGTTTTGAGGTACTCCAGCCCCAGCATTTT	CASGFEVLQPQHF	.	TRBJ1-5	.	TRBV12-5
TGTGCCAGCAGCGCCCGGGCCGACAGGGGTAGGAACCAAGAGACCCAGTACTTC	CASSARADRGRNQETQYF	TRBD1	TRBJ2-5	.	TRBV7-2
TGCGCCAGCAGCCAAGATGGACAGAGATCCTACGAGCAGTACTTC	CASSQDGQRSYEQYF	.	TRBJ2-7	.	TRBV4-1
TGTGCCAGCAGCAACACTCAGGGAGCTGGGGCCAACGTCCTGACTTTC	CASSNTQGAGANVLTF	.	TRBJ2-6	.	TRBV27
TGTGCCAGCAGTGCCCGGACAGCCTTTTACGAGCAGTACTTC	CASSARTAFYEQYF	.	TRBJ2-7	.	TRBV28
TGTGCCAGCAGCGTCGGACTAGCGGGAGTAGAGACCCAGTACTTC	CASSVGLAGVETQYF	TRBD2	TRBJ2-5	.	TRBV9
TGTGCCAGCAGCTTCAAGCTAGCCGGCCAAGAGACCCAGTACTTC	CASSFKLAGQETQYF	.	TRBJ2-5	once	TRBV5-4
TGCGCCAGCAGCTCCGATGGGACTAGTAGCACCTACGAGCAGTACTTC	CASSSDGTSSTYEQYF	TRBD2	TRBJ2-7	.	TRBV5-1
TGTGCCTGGAGAGAGAACACTGAAGCTTTCTTT	CAWRENTEAFF	.	TRBJ1-1	few	TRBV30
TGTGCCAGCAGCCTGGAGGGATCCTACGAGCAGTACTTC	CASSLEGSYEQYF	.	TRBJ2-7	once	TRBV27
TGTGCCAGCAGTTTGGATCAAACTAACTATGGCTACACCTTC	CASSLDQTNYGYTF	.	TRBJ1-2	.	TRBV28
TGTGCCAGCAGTCGTGTAAGGGAAGCCTACGAGCAGTACTTC	CASSRVREAYEQYF	.	TRBJ2-7	few	TRBV6-1
TGTGCCAGCAGTTCCCACCCCGGGACAGGGGGAGAGACCCAGTACTTC	CASSSHPGTGGETQYF	TRBD1	TRBJ2-5	.	TRBV6-6
TGTGCCAGCAGGCCCAAAAGGACTTCTCCTTCCTACAATGAGCAGTTCTTC	CASRPKRTSPSYNEQFF	.	TRBJ2-1	.	TRBV7-8
TGTGCCAGAAGTTTACGGTTCATATTGACTAGCGGGAGGGAGTTCACAGATACGCAGTATTTT	CARSLRFILTSGREFTDTQYF	.	TRBJ2-3	.	TRBV7-5
TGTGCCAGCAATAGCGGACTTAGCACAGATACGCAGTATTTT	CASNSGLSTDTQYF	.	TRBJ2-3	many	TRBV2
TGTGCCAGCAGCTTGGTCGGGAGGGTACCCTACTTC	CASSLVGRVPYF	.	TRBJ1-2	.	TRBV5-8
TGCGCCAGCAGGGCGGGGACTAGCGGAAGCACAGATACGCAGTATTTT	CASRAGTSGSTDTQYF	TRBD2	TRBJ2-3	.	TRBV5-1
TGCGCCAGCAGCTTGGCCTCAGGGACAGATACGCAGTATTTT	CASSLASGTDTQYF	.	TRBJ2-3	.	TRBV5-1